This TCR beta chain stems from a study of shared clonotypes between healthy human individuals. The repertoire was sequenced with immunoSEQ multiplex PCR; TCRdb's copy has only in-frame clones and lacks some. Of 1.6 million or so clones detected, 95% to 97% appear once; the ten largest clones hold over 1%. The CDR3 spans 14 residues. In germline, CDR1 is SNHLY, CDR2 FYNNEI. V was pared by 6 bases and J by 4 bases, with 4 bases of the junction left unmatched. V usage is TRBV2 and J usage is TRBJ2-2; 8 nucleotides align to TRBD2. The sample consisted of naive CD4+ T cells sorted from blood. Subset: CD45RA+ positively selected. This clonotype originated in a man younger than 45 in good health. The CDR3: CASSGLAGTGELFF. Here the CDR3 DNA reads TGTGCCAGCAGCGGGCTAGCGGGCACCGGGGAGCTGTTTTTT.